This TCR beta chain stems from a study of OX40 agonist ivuxolimab in advanced cancers. Notes on the research overall: The costimulatory receptor OX40 (CD134) was targeted by ivuxolimab, a fully human IgG2 agonistic monoclonal antibody. Intravenous ivuxolimab was administered to patients every 2 weeks at six dose levels: 0.01, 0.1, 0.3, 1.5, 3 and 10 mg/kg. Among the approximately 54 dose-escalation patients, some 19 had hepatocellular carcinoma, 15 or so melanoma, 9 renal cell carcinoma and 9 head and neck cancer. In the dose-escalation cohort, 82.7% of patients were male, and the mean age was approximately 64 years, with a range of about 23 to 90. Patients were allowed to have had prior anti-PD-1, anti-PD-L1 or anti-CTLA-4 therapy, and about 40% of the dose-escalation patients had been treated with checkpoint inhibitors. Three dose-escalation patients achieved partial responses, one with hepatocellular carcinoma and two with cutaneous melanoma. Peripheral TCRbeta sequencing aimed to test whether ivuxolimab altered TCR sequence diversity and caused clonal T-cell expansion. The monotherapy dose-escalation portion (N of about 52 patients) of the phase I ivuxolimab trial is reported in the paper. What the work shows at the level of the full study, not this receptor alone: Which antigens the clonally expanded peripheral T cells were specific for was not determined. In the 0.1-3.0 mg/kg groups, partial responders were among the patients with the lowest normalized peripheral clonal expansion, particularly in CD8+ T cells. Low levels of normalized T-cell clonal expansion were also shown by some nonresponding patients. At doses from 0.1 to 3.0 mg/kg, clonal expansion was seen in both CD4+ and CD8+ blood T cells between baseline and week 6. On average, CD8+ T cells showed more expanded clones than CD4+ T cells after ivuxolimab.

This clone was seen once. The antigen it binds to is not known. No base qualities exist here, and no much larger clone lies one base off it. Genomic DNA was extracted from sorted cells for sequencing of the TCRbeta CDR3 region. The immunoSEQ Assay was used to sequence the TCRbeta CDR3 regions. TCRdb re-hosts the immuneACCESS table, in-frame sequences only. Its copies lack some clones; in the studies checked, an unresolved V gene accounts for under half of them, and the cause for the rest is not known. The sample table contains about 64,000 clones; only one count was recorded for about 88% of them. The leading ten clones occupy 0.67% of the sample. Patients with a history of autoimmune disease or receiving systemic immunosuppression were excluded from the trial. Peripheral blood for TCR sequencing was drawn from every dose cohort at baseline, at cycle 4 day 1 and at cycle 7 day 1. Samples came from an open-label, multicenter, first-in-human phase I dose-escalation trial of ivuxolimab. Adults with locally advanced or metastatic head and neck squamous cell, hepatocellular, melanoma or renal cell carcinoma were enrolled in the trial. Before TCR sequencing, CD4+ T cells and CD8+ T cells from peripheral blood were sorted into separate populations.

The germline V gene specifies SNHLY as CDR1 and FYNNEI as CDR2. Compared with germline, V lacks 6 bases and J lacks 7 bases; bases without a gene match: 4. The CDR3 spans 13 residues, from the cysteine through the phenylalanine. The CDR3 DNA has 39 bases and is translated from base 1. The receptor chain draws on TRBV2 and TRBJ2-2; the central 8 bases match TRBD2. This TCR came from an adult with an advanced solid tumor such as melanoma, head and neck, liver or kidney cancer. The sequencing used CD4+ or CD8+ T cells sorted from blood, collected in a trial of the OX40 agonist ivuxolimab. The DNA is as follows: TGTGCCAGCAGGCGGGGGGCGAACGGGGAGCTGTTTTTT. Its translation is CASRRGANGELFF.